The entry that follows covers one T cell receptor beta chain sequence. Produced via immunoSEQ multiplex PCR; TCRdb's table is partial and in-frame only. The table includes about 110,000 clones, 88% detected once. Germline V lookup: CDR1 SGHNT, CDR2 YENEEA. This CDR3 region has 14 residues. The V end was cut by 5 bases, the J end by 2 bases, with 11 bases between. This sample is part of a study of T cell responses to AZD1222 COVID-19 vaccine. The clonotype originates from an adult in good health. The sample in question was peripheral blood, obtained on day 0 of MenACWY control vaccination. The rearrangement links TRBV11-3 to TRBJ2-3, with D hard to call. The CDR3 DNA reads as TGTGCCAGCAGCCTCGGATACCTCACAGATACGCAGTATTTT. Its protein is CASSLGYLTDTQYF.